The sequence of this TCR beta chain was determined in a study of blood T cell repertoires in COVID-19. Study context: Samples came from the United States, Italy and Spain, spanning acute and convalescent COVID-19.

Methods used by the authors: The authors estimated nucleated cell counts from reference gene primer amplification. Libraries were prepared by immunoSEQ multiplex PCR; TCRdb keeps only in-frame clonotypes and omits some of them. That table is the source of V, J and clone size, and D and trimming were worked out from the DNA. Here the sample spans around 100,000 clones, 75% to 95% being singletons. The CDR3 contains 15 residues. V lost 1 base and J lost 0, with 10 bases in between. Looked up from germline, CDR1 is MNHEY and CDR2 is SMNVEV (reference sequence). The material sequenced was peripheral blood. The V call is TRBV27, the J call TRBJ2-7; D remains ambiguous. The receptor comes from a human donor in a cohort sampled during active COVID-19. The CDR3 here is CASSLYPPSSYEQYF. The CDR3 DNA sequence: TGTGCCAGCAGTTTATATCCCCCCAGCTCCTACGAGCAGTACTTC.